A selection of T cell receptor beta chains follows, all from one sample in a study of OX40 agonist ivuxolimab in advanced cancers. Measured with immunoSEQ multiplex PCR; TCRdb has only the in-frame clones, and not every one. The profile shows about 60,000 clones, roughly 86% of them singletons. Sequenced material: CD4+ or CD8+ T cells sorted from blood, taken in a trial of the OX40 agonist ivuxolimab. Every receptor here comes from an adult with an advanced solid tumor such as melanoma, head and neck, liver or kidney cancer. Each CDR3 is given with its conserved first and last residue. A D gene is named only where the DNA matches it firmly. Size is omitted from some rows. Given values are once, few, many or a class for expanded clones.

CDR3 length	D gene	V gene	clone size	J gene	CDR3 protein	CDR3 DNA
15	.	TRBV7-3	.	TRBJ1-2	CASSLTGSGPEGYTF	TGTGCCAGCAGCTTAACAGGGTCAGGACCGGAGGGCTACACCTTC
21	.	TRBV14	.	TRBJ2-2	CASSRLPGLGWSYSNTGELFF	TGTGCCAGCAGCCGCCTCCCGGGACTGGGCTGGTCGTACTCGAACACCGGGGAGCTGTTTTTT
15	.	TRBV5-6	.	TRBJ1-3	CASSSVRGTGNTIYF	TGTGCCAGCAGCTCGGTAAGGGGTACTGGAAACACCATATATTTT
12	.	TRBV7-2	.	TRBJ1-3	CASSLMGNTIYF	TGTGCCAGCAGCTTAATGGGAAACACCATATATTTT
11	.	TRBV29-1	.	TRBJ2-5	CSVGGAETQYF	TGCAGCGTTGGGGGCGCAGAGACCCAGTACTTC
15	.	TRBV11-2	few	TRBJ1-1	CASSLVGSLYTEAFF	TGTGCCAGCAGCTTAGTGGGCAGCTTATACACTGAAGCTTTCTTT
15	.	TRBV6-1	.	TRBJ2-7	CASSLGQLSSYEQYF	TGTGCCAGCAGTCTCGGACAGCTAAGCTCCTACGAGCAGTACTTC
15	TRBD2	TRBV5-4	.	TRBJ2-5	CASSPGGGSQETQYF	TGTGCCAGCAGCCCGGGGGGGGGCAGTCAAGAGACCCAGTACTTC
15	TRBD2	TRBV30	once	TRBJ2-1	CAWSSSSGVDNEQFF	TGTGCCTGGAGTTCCTCTAGCGGGGTAGACAATGAGCAGTTCTTC
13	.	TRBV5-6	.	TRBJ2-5	CASSKDTQETQYF	TGTGCCAGCAGCAAAGACACTCAAGAGACCCAGTACTTC
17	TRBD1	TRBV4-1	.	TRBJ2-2	CASSLGGLDRGAGELFF	TGCGCCAGCAGCCTTGGGGGCCTGGACAGGGGCGCCGGGGAGCTGTTTTTT
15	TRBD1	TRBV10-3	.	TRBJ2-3	CAITSGQGDTDTQYF	TGTGCCATCACCTCGGGACAGGGGGACACAGATACGCAGTATTTT
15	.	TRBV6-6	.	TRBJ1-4	CASSPNPATNEKLFF	TGTGCCAGCAGTCCAAACCCTGCAACTAATGAAAAACTGTTTTTT
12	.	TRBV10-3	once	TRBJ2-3	CAISERGDTQYF	TGTGCCATCAGTGAACGGGGGGATACGCAGTATTTT
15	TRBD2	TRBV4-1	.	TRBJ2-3	CASSQQLASTDTQYF	TGCGCCAGCAGCCAACAACTAGCGAGCACAGATACGCAGTATTTT
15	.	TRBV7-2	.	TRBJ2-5	CASSPPGVGQETQYF	TGTGCCAGCAGCCCCCCCGGGGTGGGCCAAGAGACCCAGTACTTC
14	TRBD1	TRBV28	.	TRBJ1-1	CASSLPVDRGRAFF	TGTGCCAGCAGTTTACCCGTCGACAGGGGGCGAGCTTTCTTT
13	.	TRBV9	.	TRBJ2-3	CASSPANTDTQYF	TGTGCCAGCTCCCCAGCGAACACAGATACGCAGTATTTT
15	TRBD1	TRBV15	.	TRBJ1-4	CATSRDNRGFEKLFF	TGTGCCACCAGCAGAGATAACAGGGGATTTGAAAAACTGTTTTTT
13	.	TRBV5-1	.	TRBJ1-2	CASSLSQAYGYTF	TGCGCCAGCAGCTTGTCACAGGCCTATGGCTACACCTTC
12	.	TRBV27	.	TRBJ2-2	CASSMNTGELFF	TGTGCCAGCAGTATGAACACCGGGGAGCTGTTTTTT
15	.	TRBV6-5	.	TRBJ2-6	CATVRTLAGANVLTF	TGTGCCACCGTAAGAACCCTTGCCGGGGCCAACGTCCTGACTTTC
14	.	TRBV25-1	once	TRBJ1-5	CAVQGYRSNQPQHF	TGTGCCGTCCAAGGGTATCGAAGCAATCAGCCCCAGCATTTT
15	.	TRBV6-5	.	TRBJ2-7	CASSSMKTRTYEQYF	TGTGCCAGCAGTTCCATGAAGACACGTACCTACGAGCAGTACTTC
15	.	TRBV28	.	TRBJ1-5	CATCSGGLSNQPQHF	TGTGCCACCTGCAGCGGGGGCTTGAGCAATCAGCCCCAGCATTTT
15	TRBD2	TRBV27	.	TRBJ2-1	CASRIILGGYNEQFF	TGTGCCAGCAGAATAATATTGGGGGGGTACAATGAGCAGTTCTTC
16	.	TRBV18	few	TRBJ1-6	CASSPRGSSYNSPLHF	TGTGCCAGCTCACCACGAGGAAGCTCCTATAATTCACCCCTCCACTTT
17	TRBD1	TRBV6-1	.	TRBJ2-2	CASSDHFDRVNTGELFF	TGTGCCAGCAGTGACCATTTCGACAGGGTCAACACCGGGGAGCTGTTTTTT
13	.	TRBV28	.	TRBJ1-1	CASARRVNTEAFF	TGTGCCAGCGCTCGCAGAGTGAACACTGAAGCTTTCTTT
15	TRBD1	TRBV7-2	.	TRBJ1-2	CASSWEGATPRGYTF	TGTGCCAGCAGCTGGGAGGGGGCTACACCCCGCGGCTACACCTTC
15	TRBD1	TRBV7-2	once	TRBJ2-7	CASSLVLDRAGEQYF	TGTGCCAGCAGCTTAGTCCTGGACAGGGCGGGGGAGCAGTACTTC
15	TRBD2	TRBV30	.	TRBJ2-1	CAWHSGRLTNNEQFF	TGTGCCTGGCACAGCGGGAGGCTTACTAACAATGAGCAGTTCTTC
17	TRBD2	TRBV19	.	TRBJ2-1	CASSLHAQRETYNEQFF	TGTGCCAGTAGTCTCCATGCCCAGCGGGAGACCTACAATGAGCAGTTCTTC
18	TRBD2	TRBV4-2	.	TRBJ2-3	CASSQVGTSGSLTDTQYF	TGTGCCAGCAGCCAAGTAGGGACTAGCGGGAGTTTGACAGATACGCAGTATTTT
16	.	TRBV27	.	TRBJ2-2	CASSLYSGSNTGELFF	TGTGCCAGCAGTTTATATTCGGGGTCGAACACCGGGGAGCTGTTTTTT